Listed below are T cell receptor beta chains from one sample, sequenced in a study of blood T cell repertoires in COVID-19. TCRdb's table, derived via immunoSEQ multiplex PCR, lists solely in-frame clones and lacks some. The sample includes about 310,000 clones, 85% to 90% seen only once; the top ten take approximately 4.3%. Sequenced input: PBMCs or T cells enriched from blood (not recorded which). The receptors stem from a woman younger than 30 with acute COVID-19. Both conserved end residues are part of each CDR3.

V gene: TRBV24-1
J gene: TRBJ2-1
CDR3 protein: CATSDWDSGNEQFF

V gene: TRBV5-1
J gene: TRBJ2-1
CDR3 protein: CASSLPAYEQFF

V gene: TRBV10-2
J gene: TRBJ1-2
CDR3 protein: CASRTDERGYTF

V gene: TRBV4-1
J gene: TRBJ1-2
CDR3 protein: CASSQDRDSYGYTF

V gene: TRBV18
J gene: TRBJ1-2
CDR3 protein: CASSPPGRLESGYTF

V gene: TRBV11-2
J gene: TRBJ2-7
CDR3 protein: CASSLAKGQVYEQYF

V gene: TRBV13
J gene: TRBJ2-1
CDR3 protein: CASSLGPGYPYNEQFF

V gene: TRBV29-1
J gene: TRBJ1-2
CDR3 protein: CSVGTELRHYGYTF

V gene: TRBV5-4
J gene: TRBJ2-2
CDR3 protein: CASSLDNGELFF

V gene: TRBV11-1
J gene: TRBJ1-4
CDR3 protein: CASSEGTNEKLFF

V gene: TRBV28
J gene: TRBJ1-2
CDR3 protein: CASSFRGTGINYTF

V gene: TRBV5-1
J gene: TRBJ2-3
CDR3 protein: CASSWDRATDTQYF

V gene: TRBV6-2/TRBV6-3
J gene: TRBJ2-7
CDR3 protein: CASSFNPAREVLYEQYF

V gene: TRBV25-1
J gene: TRBJ1-2
CDR3 protein: CASSESTVNYGYTF

V gene: TRBV9
J gene: TRBJ1-5
CDR3 protein: CASSVGDSGNQPQHF

V gene: TRBV5-1
J gene: TRBJ2-5
CDR3 protein: CASSLHVAGQETQYF

V gene: TRBV11-2
J gene: TRBJ1-1
CDR3 protein: CASSPREISEAFF

V gene: TRBV10-2
J gene: TRBJ2-1
CDR3 protein: CATIVTGASGRTTYNEQFF

V gene: TRBV5-8
J gene: TRBJ2-1
CDR3 protein: CASRRRLAGDNEQFF

V gene: TRBV25-1
J gene: TRBJ2-5
CDR3 protein: CASRDRVAETQYF

V gene: TRBV28
J gene: TRBJ2-2
CDR3 protein: CASSPPGLAGLYTGELFF

V gene: TRBV7-2
J gene: TRBJ2-3
CDR3 protein: CASSLELAGTQYF

V gene: TRBV28
J gene: TRBJ2-7
CDR3 protein: CASSPLAGGAYEQYF

V gene: TRBV19
J gene: TRBJ1-1
CDR3 protein: CASRTIEGNTEAFF

V gene: TRBV27
J gene: TRBJ2-7
CDR3 protein: CASSFGTTYEQYF

V gene: TRBV28
J gene: TRBJ1-2
CDR3 protein: CASSSMTTGAPRSYTF

V gene: TRBV4-2
J gene: TRBJ1-5
CDR3 protein: CASSQGEGDVSNQPQHF

V gene: TRBV5-8
J gene: TRBJ1-1
CDR3 protein: CASSLEISPGTPNTEAFF

V gene: TRBV30
J gene: TRBJ1-1
CDR3 protein: CAWSPTRRAEAFF

V gene: TRBV28
J gene: TRBJ1-5
CDR3 protein: CASRRNPPSNQPQHF

V gene: TRBV19
J gene: TRBJ1-2
CDR3 protein: CASSRRGANYGYTF

V gene: TRBV3-1/TRBV3-2
J gene: TRBJ1-1
CDR3 protein: CASRQGTEAFF

V gene: TRBV19
J gene: TRBJ1-5
CDR3 protein: CASSIDLGTGSNQPQHF

V gene: TRBV5-1
J gene: TRBJ2-3
CDR3 protein: CASSLAGALTDTQYF

V gene: TRBV6-1
J gene: TRBJ1-5
CDR3 protein: CASRTQGGSNQPQHF

V gene: TRBV6-5
J gene: TRBJ2-5
CDR3 protein: CASSYSAGVGETQYF

V gene: TRBV3-1/TRBV3-2
J gene: TRBJ1-5
CDR3 protein: CASSQDGGKGNQPQHF

V gene: TRBV28
J gene: TRBJ2-1
CDR3 protein: CASSLIVLAGVGYNEQFF

V gene: TRBV7-2
J gene: TRBJ1-2
CDR3 protein: CASSLDSLAGDYGYTF

V gene: TRBV6-5
J gene: TRBJ2-7
CDR3 protein: CASSYWEGKSYEQYF

V gene: TRBV28
J gene: TRBJ2-7
CDR3 protein: CASSSGQGISYEQYF

V gene: TRBV29-1
J gene: TRBJ1-5
CDR3 protein: CSVGGQEHQPQHF

V gene: TRBV28
J gene: TRBJ2-4
CDR3 protein: CASSSGVGTVLAKNIQYF

V gene: TRBV19
J gene: TRBJ2-1
CDR3 protein: CASSIAQGAPDEQFF

V gene: TRBV5-1
J gene: TRBJ2-1
CDR3 protein: CASSFLAGGPVSEQFF

V gene: TRBV10-1
J gene: TRBJ1-2
CDR3 protein: CASSESITGGYGYTF

V gene: TRBV27
J gene: TRBJ1-6
CDR3 protein: CASSSPFKQGTNSPLHF

V gene: TRBV10-3
J gene: TRBJ2-7
CDR3 protein: CAISDLRDRVYEQYF

V gene: TRBV21-1
J gene: TRBJ2-5
CDR3 protein: CASSRRTSGREETQYF

V gene: TRBV5-4
J gene: TRBJ1-2
CDR3 protein: CASSFDRGGGYTF